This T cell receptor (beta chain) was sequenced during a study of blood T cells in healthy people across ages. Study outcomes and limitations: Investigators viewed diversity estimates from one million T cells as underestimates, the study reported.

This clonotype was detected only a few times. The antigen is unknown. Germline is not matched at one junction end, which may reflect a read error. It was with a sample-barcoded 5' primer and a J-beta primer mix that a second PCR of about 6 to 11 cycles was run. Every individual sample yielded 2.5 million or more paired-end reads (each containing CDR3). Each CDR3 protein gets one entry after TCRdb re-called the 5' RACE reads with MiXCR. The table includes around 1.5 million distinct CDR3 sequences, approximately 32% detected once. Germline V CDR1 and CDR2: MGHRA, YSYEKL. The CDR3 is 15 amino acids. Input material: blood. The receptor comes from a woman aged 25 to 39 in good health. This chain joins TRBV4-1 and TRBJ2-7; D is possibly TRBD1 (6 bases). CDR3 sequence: CASSQGPGTTYEQYF. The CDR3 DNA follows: TGCGCCAGCAGTCAAGGACCCGGGACAACCTACGAGCAGTACTTC.